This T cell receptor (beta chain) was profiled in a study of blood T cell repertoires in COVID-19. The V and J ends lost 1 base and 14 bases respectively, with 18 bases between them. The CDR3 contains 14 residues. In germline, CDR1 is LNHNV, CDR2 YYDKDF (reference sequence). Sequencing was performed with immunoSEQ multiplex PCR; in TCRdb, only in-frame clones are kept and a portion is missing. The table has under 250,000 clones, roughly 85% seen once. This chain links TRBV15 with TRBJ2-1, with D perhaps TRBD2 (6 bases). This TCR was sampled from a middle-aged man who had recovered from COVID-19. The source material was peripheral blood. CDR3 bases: TGTGCCACCAGCAGAGTGGGGGGATCGTCAGGAAAGTTCTTC. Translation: CATSRVGGSSGKFF.